Presented here are 18 T cell receptor beta chains from one specimen sequenced in a study of cytomegalovirus exposure and HLA in healthy donors (dated by TCRdb to 2016 to 2017). The library came from the immunoSEQ multiplex PCR assay. For the multiplex PCR, a mixture combining 60 forward primers for TCR Vbeta segments and 13 reverse primers for TCR Jbeta segments was used. Held by TCRdb, this immuneACCESS table contains in-frame sequences only and omits some clones. Under half of the omission traces to an unresolved V gene where checked; the cause of the rest is unknown. For this sample the table gives about 170,000 clones, of which about 85% were detected only once. About 2% of the sample is held by the ten biggest clonotypes. The sequencing sample was made of PBMCs. The receptors stem from a man between 18 and 29 years old in good health and CMV-seropositive.

Only one count was recorded for this clone. This chain connects TRBV21-1 to TRBJ2-2; the table gives TRBD1 as D, unverified against the DNA. TRBV21-1 is labeled a pseudogene. This CDR3 spans 22 amino acids. The CDR3 nucleotides read TGTGCCAGCAGCAAAGTTTGGAGAAAACCACCCCCGGGACAGGGGATCGCCGGGGAGCTGTTTTTT. The encoded protein is CASSKVWRKPPPGQGIAGELFF.

The chain recombines TRBV19 with TRBJ1-2; 10 nucleotides agree with TRBD1. Per the germline V gene, CDR1 is LNHDA and CDR2 is SQIVND (reference sequence). The V and J ends lost 4 bases and 5 bases, in that order; junction bases with no gene match: 13. The CDR3 has 17 amino acids. The DNA for the CDR3 is TGTGCCAGTAGTACGGGGACAGGGGTAGTTGCCACGTATGGCTACACCTTC. Its translation is CASSTGTGVVATYGYTF.

The CDR3 spells CASRRRGNNSPLHF. The CDR3, as DNA: TGTGCCAGCAGGAGGAGAGGGAATAATTCACCCCTCCACTTT. The J gene is TRBJ1-6, the V gene TRBV28, with unresolved D. In germline, CDR1 is MDHEN, CDR2 SYDVKM. The ends were cut back, 6 bases at V and 5 bases at J, with 11 bases in the middle. The CDR3 loop spans 14 amino acids.

The chain employs TRBV11-2 and TRBJ2-5; 9 bases are shared with TRBD2. The CDR3 runs 15 residues. The V gene end was trimmed by 5 bases and the J gene end by 4 bases; junction bases not matched to a gene: 8. Germline V gives CDR1 SGHAT, CDR2 FQNNGV. The CDR3 DNA sequence: TGTGCCAGCAGCGTCGCGCGGGGGGGCGTAGAGACCCAGTACTTC. Its protein product is CASSVARGGVETQYF.

The chain combines TRBV6-5 with TRBJ1-6; D gene ambiguous. The germline V gene encodes CDR1 MNHEY and CDR2 SVGAGI. This CDR3 is 14 amino acids long. V lost 5 bases to trimming and J lost 7 bases, with 12 bases between them. The CDR3 reads CASSRHVPNSPLHF. The CDR3 DNA sequence: TGTGCCAGCAGTAGACATGTCCCCAATTCACCCCTCCACTTT.

CDR3 amino acids: CASSEGRTGDAGELFF. Here the CDR3 DNA reads TGTGCCAGCAGCGAAGGGAGGACAGGGGATGCCGGGGAGCTGTTTTTT. The V and J genes are TRBV21-1 and TRBJ2-2; TRBD1 reflects the table's D call only, with no check against the DNA. TRBV21-1 is assigned pseudogene status. This CDR3 has 16 amino acids.

The chain joins TRBV7-2 to TRBJ1-4; 7 bases line up with TRBD1. Germline loops: CDR1 SGHTA, CDR2 FQGNSA. The CDR3 length is 15 residues. Losses at the gene ends were 5 bases for V and 5 bases for J; bases not matched to a gene: 8. CDR3 sequence: CASSDRDSLNEKLFF. CDR3 DNA sequence: TGTGCCAGCAGCGACCGGGACAGCCTAAATGAAAAACTGTTTTTT.

The V call is TRBV7-8, the J call TRBJ2-2; the match to TRBD1 covers 9 bases. Germline trimming cut 4 bases from V and 10 bases from J; bases unmatched to any gene: 13. The CDR3 consists of 16 residues. Germline assignment: CDR1 SGHVS and CDR2 FQNEAQ. The CDR3 here is CASSSTWDRDKVELFF. CDR3 coding DNA: TGTGCCAGCAGCTCAACCTGGGACAGGGATAAGGTGGAGCTGTTTTTT.

The chain employs TRBV5-6 and TRBJ2-1, with D unclear. The germline gives CDR1 SGHDT, CDR2 YYEEEE. The CDR3 spans 11 residues. V lost 5 bases to trimming and J lost 7 bases, with 7 bases between them. CDR3 region: CASRLANEQFF. CDR3 nucleotide sequence: TGTGCCAGCAGACTCGCAAATGAGCAGTTCTTC.

This chain joins TRBV5-1 and TRBJ1-1; no clear D gene. Germline V gene data show CDR1 as SGHRS and CDR2 as YFSETQ. This CDR3 region has 11 residues. Trimming removed 4 bases at V and 5 bases at J, with 6 bases between. CDR3 in amino acids: CASSRETEAFF. The CDR3 nucleotides read TGCGCCAGCAGCAGGGAGACTGAAGCTTTCTTT. The full variable domain, rest sourced from reference TRBV5-1 and TRBJ1-1, is KAGVTQTPRYLIKTRGQQVTLSCSPISGHRSVSWYQQTPGQGLQFLFEYFSETQRNKGNFPGRFSGRQFSNSRSEMNVSTLELGDSALYLCASSRETEAFFGQGTRLTVV.

The J gene is TRBJ2-7, the V gene TRBV21-1; the table's D call, TRBD2, has no DNA check behind it. TRBV21-1 is labeled a pseudogene. CDR3 length: 13 residues. The DNA for the CDR3 is TGTGCCAGCAGCAAAGATCGACTATACGAGCAGTACTTC. It translates to CASSKDRLYEQYF.

The chain employs TRBV7-2 and TRBJ2-7, with 11 nucleotides matching TRBD2. CDR3 length equals 17 residues. J gave up 1 base and V 1 base, and 6 bases lay outside the gene matches. Looked up from germline, CDR1 is SGHTA and CDR2 is FQGNSA. CDR3 region: CASSLVGLAGGSYEQYF. CDR3 DNA sequence: TGTGCCAGCAGCTTAGTTGGGCTAGCGGGGGGTTCCTACGAGCAGTACTTC.

As for this clone: At one of its ends the junction is not consistent with the germline gene, which may arise from a read error. The chain couples TRBV7-7 to TRBJ2-1, with TRBD2 matching over 13 bases. CDR1 is SSHAT, CDR2 FNYEAQ, per germline (reference sequence). The CDR3 has 15 residues. The CDR3 protein is CASSSGTSGDNEQFF. CDR3 DNA: TGTGCTAGCAGCTCAGGGACTAGCGGGGACAATGAGCAGTTCTTC.

This rearrangement joins TRBV30 to TRBJ1-2; TRBD1 agrees at 8 bases. CDR1 GTSNPN and CDR2 SVGIG come from the germline V gene (reference sequence). This CDR3 is built from 13 residues. The V segment lost 3 bases and the J segment 4 bases; nucleotides outside the gene matches: 4. CDR3 DNA sequence: TGTGCCTGGAGCAGAACAGGGGGCTATGGCTACACCTTC. This encodes CAWSRTGGYGYTF.

This chain joins TRBV6-1 and TRBJ1-1; D perhaps matches TRBD1 (6 bases). This CDR3 is 15 amino acids long. Trimming cost V 7 bases and J 1 base, with 16 bases left between them. The germline V gene has CDR1 MNHNS and CDR2 SASEGT. The CDR3 reads CASTNGGAGNTEAFF. CDR3 nucleotide sequence: TGTGCCAGCACCAATGGGGGGGCAGGGAACACTGAAGCTTTCTTT.

The chain links TRBV5-1 to TRBJ1-2; 10 bases are shared with TRBD1. V was pared by 4 bases and J by 8 bases, with 5 bases of the junction left unmatched. Per germline, CDR1 SGHRS and CDR2 YFSETQ. This CDR3 contains 13 residues. CDR3 sequence: CASSAGQGRGYTF. The CDR3 DNA sequence: TGCGCCAGCAGCGCGGGACAGGGGAGAGGCTACACCTTC.

The chain links TRBV6-1 to TRBJ1-2; possibly TRBD1 for D (5 bases). This CDR3 region has 14 residues. Trimming pared 10 bases from V and 13 bases from J, leaving 28 bases between. Per germline, CDR1 MNHNS and CDR2 SASEGT. As DNA, the CDR3 is TGTGCCACCAACGGTGGGCGGGACGTAAAATTCTGCACCTTC. Its translation: CATNGGRDVKFCTF.

On this clone itself: One end of the junction does not line up with germline, which may come from a read error. This chain joins TRBV6-1 and TRBJ1-3; weak D call: TRBD1 (5 bases). In germline, CDR1 is MNHNS, CDR2 SASEGT. This CDR3 is built from 14 residues. CDR3 protein: CASSEARVSDTIYF. CDR3 DNA sequence: TGTGCCAGCAGCGAAGCCAGGGTGTCGGACACCATATATTTT.